This T cell receptor beta chain was found in a study of blood T cell repertoires in COVID-19. Study details: Material from acute and convalescent COVID-19 was sourced from the United States, Italy and Spain. T cells, B-cell-depleted T cells, or PBMCs supplied cDNA or gDNA.

Germline CDR1 and CDR2: LGHDT and YNNKEL (reference sequence). With 4 bases clipped from V and 5 bases from J, the junction kept 2 bases outside the gene matches. The CDR3 spans 13 residues. Original methodology: Amplification from reference gene primers served as the basis for estimated nucleated cell counts. Clones were read by immunoSEQ multiplex PCR, and TCRdb kept only the in-frame ones, dropping some. D and trimming were read from the DNA, whereas the V and J calls and clone size are those reported in that table. Of about 310,000 clones detected, around 87% appear once; the ten largest clones hold 1%.

The chain combines TRBV3-1 (or the pseudogene TRBV3-2) with TRBJ2-1, with 7 bases aligning to TRBD1. Material for sequencing was peripheral blood. The receptor was isolated from a man between 50 and 59 years old with active or convalescent COVID-19. CDR3 bases: TGTGCCAGCAGCCTCCAGGGGGACAATGAGCAGTTCTTC. Its translation: CASSLQGDNEQFF.